This T cell receptor beta chain was found in a study of beta chain features in type 1 diabetes. Points on this clone: Its antigen remains unknown.

Trimming shortened V by 4 bases and J by 3 bases, and 28 bases separated the two germline ends. CDR1 and CDR2 from the germline V gene are SGHDN and FVKESK. The CDR3 covers 19 residues. Study-wide results and limits: TCRB CDR3s were moderately but significantly shorter in Type 1 diabetes patients in all four CD4+ subsets. Highly expressing activated T cells could be over-counted with a cDNA template.

As every portion of the isolated RNA was reverse transcribed, the sequencing read expressed TCRB transcripts. Clones were read by immunoSEQ multiplex PCR, and TCRdb kept only the in-frame ones, dropping some. The sample has more than 300,000 clones; roughly a tenth are singletons. The material sequenced was central memory CD4+ T cells from blood. V is TRBV14 and J is TRBJ2-7; a possible D gene is TRBD1 (5 bases). This sequence originates from a young man with type 1 diabetes. The CDR3 DNA is TGTGCCAGCAGCCGGAAGGGAAGAGCCGGAGACAGTGTCTTCTACGAGCAGTACTTC. It encodes CASSRKGRAGDSVFYEQYF.